The clone carrying this TCR beta chain has ten or more counts. The antigen is unknown. This specimen comes from a study of spatial heterogeneity in lung cancer. The overall study: Alpha-chain sequences were detected in numbers that were consistently lower than beta-chain sequences. Raw-read counts averaged over ten per unique TCR and UMI combination. Study conclusions and caveats: At tumor resection, ubiquitous expanded TCRs were detected in blood more often than later.

In TCRdb, the 5' RACE reads were re-called with MiXCR into one record per CDR3 protein. The repertoire includes about 48,000 distinct CDR3 sequences, approximately 5.3% of them detected once, and 11% sits in the top ten. Germline CDR1 and CDR2: SGHAT and FQNNGV. This CDR3 has 16 residues. The V and J ends lost 5 bases and 0 bases, in that order; junction bases with no gene match: 8. Time point here: sample taken at primary tumor resection. Unsorted samples of tumor, nontumor lung or frozen PBMC had their whole RNA sequenced. A total of approximately 75 untreated early-stage non-small cell lung cancer patients served as donors.

This sample comprised PBMCs, obtained at surgery. This rearrangement joins TRBV11-2 to TRBJ1-2; 8 bases align to TRBD1. The receptor was isolated from a male donor with early-stage non-small cell lung cancer. The CDR3 protein is CASSRGTGDANYGYTF. CDR3 sequence (DNA): TGTGCCAGCAGCAGAGGGACAGGCGACGCTAACTATGGCTACACCTTC.